The 28 T cell receptor beta chains in this list originate from one sample, sequenced in a study of glioma-infiltrating T cells listed by TCRdb under 2016. Sequencing took place on an Illumina MiSeq. The iRepertoire nested amplicon-rescue multiplex PCR (arm-PCR) platform was used to amplify TCR alpha and beta CDR3 regions from RNA. TCRdb trimmed the raw reads at Q25, called clones with MiXCR and kept productive beta chains. Each entry merges the rows of one CDR3 protein and shows their most common DNA and genes. The sample table holds about 180,000 distinct CDR3 sequences, of which more than 35% were seen once. Of the sample, about 5.2% falls within the top ten clones. Sequenced sample: glioma tissue, nonneoplastic brain tissue, or PBMCs (not recorded which). These receptors all stem from a human donor with low-grade glioma or glioblastoma, undergoing nonglioma brain surgery, or in good health (not recorded which).

For this clonotype: A much larger clone differs from this one at a single base, so this may be a read error. The chain employs TRBV20-1 and TRBJ1-1, with D perhaps matching TRBD1 (6 bases). Per the germline V gene, CDR1 is DFQATT and CDR2 is SNEGSKA (reference sequence). V was cut by 3 bases and J by 6 bases, with 20 bases left in between. This CDR3 comprises 15 residues. CDR3 nucleotide sequence: TGCAGTGCTAGTGGGGGCGCCAGGGGAGTCCCTGAAGCTTTCTTT. Its translation is CSASGGARGVPEAFF.

Remarks on this clonotype: Compared with germline, one end of the junction differs, possibly owing to a read error. The chain has TRBV20-1 and TRBJ2-1; D might be TRBD1 (5 bases). The CDR3 totals 12 residues. In germline, CDR1 is DFQATT, CDR2 SNEGSKA (reference sequence). CDR3 sequence: CSGGKINNKQFF. CDR3 DNA: TGCAGTGGGGGCAAGATAAACAATAAGCAGTTCTTC.

This clonotype was seen a few times. V and J are TRBV29-1 and TRBJ1-2; no clear D gene. Trimming left V 3 bases short and J 8 bases short, with 13 bases between. Germline CDR1 SQVTM, CDR2 ANQGSEA. The CDR3 extends over 12 amino acids. The CDR3 here is CSVEYGNGGYTF. In DNA form, the CDR3 reads TGCAGCGTTGAGTATGGGAATGGCGGCTACACCTTC.

This clonotype appeared once. A read error is possible here, since a much larger clone lies one base away. This chain joins TRBV19 and TRBJ2-7; D may be TRBD2 (5 bases). In germline, CDR1 is LNHDA, CDR2 SQIVND (reference sequence). The CDR3 has 13 amino acids. Trimming stripped 6 bases from V and 6 bases from J, with 15 bases between. The CDR3 DNA reads TGTGCCAGTAGCCGGGGTGTGACTACCGAGCAGTACTTC. Translated, it gives CASSRGVTTEQYF.

This clonotype was counted at least ten times. The chain has TRBV27 and TRBJ2-1, with 12 nucleotides matching TRBD1. J lost 9 bases, V lost 6 bases, and 6 bases had no gene match. This CDR3 region has 14 residues. Per the germline V gene, CDR1 is MNHEY and CDR2 is SMNVEV (reference sequence). This CDR3 reads CASRPGQGASEQFF. The CDR3 nucleotides are TGTGCCAGCAGGCCGGGACAGGGGGCAAGTGAGCAGTTCTTC.

This clonotype was counted ten times or more. The chain is built from TRBV15 and TRBJ1-5; D unclear. V gave up 3 bases and J gave up 9 bases, with 21 bases separating them. Per the germline V gene, CDR1 is LNHNV and CDR2 is YYDKDF (reference sequence). This CDR3 spans 16 amino acids. Here the CDR3 reads CATSSDSGIRLRPQHF. The CDR3 coding sequence is TGTGCCACCAGCAGTGATTCCGGGATCCGGCTTCGGCCCCAGCATTTT.

Many counts were recorded for this clonotype. The chain has TRBV28 and TRBJ2-1; D remains ambiguous. Germline V lookup: CDR1 MDHEN, CDR2 SYDVKM. The CDR3 is 16 residues long. The ends were cut back, 10 bases at V and 0 bases at J, with 19 bases in the middle. The CDR3 nucleotides are TGTGCCACGGAACTCGGAACTTCGATCTCCTACAATGAGCAGTTCTTC. Protein: CATELGTSISYNEQFF.

This clonotype was counted at least ten times. The chain recombines TRBV15 with TRBJ1-1; maybe TRBD1 (6 bases). The CDR3 is 14 residues long. Trimming took 0 bases from V and 8 from J, leaving 13 bases between them. Germline V gene data show CDR1 as LNHNV and CDR2 as YYDKDF (reference sequence). In DNA form, the CDR3 reads TGTGCCACCAGCAGAGAAGGGGGGCCCAAGGAAGCTTTCTTT. This translates into CATSREGGPKEAFF. The full variable domain, rest sourced from reference TRBV15 and TRBJ1-1, is DAMVIQNPRYQVTQFGKPVTLSCSQTLNHNVMYWYQQKSSQAPKLLFHYYDKDFNNEADTPDNFQSRRPNTSFCFLDIRSPGLGDTAMYLCATSREGGPKEAFFGQGTRLTVV.

This clonotype was found many times. V usage is TRBV28 and J usage is TRBJ2-3; possible D gene TRBD1, 5 bases. CDR3 size: 17 residues. The V gene's germline CDR1 is MDHEN and CDR2 SYDVKM. V was trimmed by 4 bases and J by 2 bases, leaving 19 bases between them. The DNA for the CDR3 is TGTGCCAGCAGTTACGGCGCCAGGGTATTAGACACAGATACGCAGTATTTT. Amino acids: CASSYGARVLDTDTQYF.

The chain employs TRBV25-1 and TRBJ2-6; D is undetermined. This CDR3 is built from 19 residues. CDR1 and CDR2 (germline): MGHDK, SYGVNS. Trimming pared 1 base from V and 2 bases from J, leaving 18 bases between. This CDR3 is CASSESATTPLTGANVLTF. CDR3 nucleotides: TGTGCCAGCAGTGAATCGGCTACTACCCCCCTTACTGGGGCCAACGTCCTGACTTTC. Drawing the rest from reference TRBV25-1 and TRBJ2-6, the complete variable domain is EADIYQTPRYLVIGTGKKITLECSQTMGHDKMYWYQQDPGMELHLIHYSYGVNSTEKGDLSSESTVSRIRTEHFPLTLESARPSHTSQYLCASSESATTPLTGANVLTFGAGSRLTVL.

At least ten counts were recorded for this clonotype. The CDR3 sequence is CASSPVSYEQYF. The CDR3 nucleotides read TGTGCCAGCAGCCCCGTGTCCTACGAGCAGTACTTC. The chain is built from TRBV7-9 and TRBJ2-7; D is uncertain. Germline V gene sequence: CDR1 SEHNR, CDR2 FQNEAQ (reference sequence). V lost 5 bases and J 1 base, leaving 6 bases between the germline ends. CDR3 length: 12 residues.

The rearrangement joins TRBV29-1 to TRBJ2-5, with 7 nucleotides matching TRBD1. CDR3 length equals 17 residues. Germline trimming cut 1 base from V and 5 bases from J; bases unmatched to any gene: 16. Germline V gene data show CDR1 as SQVTM and CDR2 as ANQGSEA. CDR3 nucleotide sequence: TGCAGCGTTGAAGGGCGATCCGGGGCAGGGGGAAAGGAGACCCAGTACTTC. Translated: CSVEGRSGAGGKETQYF.

Regarding this clonotype: A read error is possible here, since a much larger clone lies one base away. The chain couples TRBV20-1 to TRBJ2-7; D might be TRBD1 (5 bases). Germline V lookup: CDR1 DFQATT, CDR2 SNEGSKA (reference sequence). The germline V and J ends were trimmed by 6 bases and 3 bases, with 18 bases remaining between them. The CDR3 consists of 14 residues. DNA for the CDR3: TGCAGTGCCATCGTGGCAGGGAACATCTACGAGCAGTACTTC. This translates into CSAIVAGNIYEQYF.

This clonotype was observed many times. This sequence joins TRBV20-1 and TRBJ2-7, with 11 nucleotides matching TRBD1. Per germline, CDR1 DFQATT and CDR2 SNEGSKA (reference sequence). The CDR3 is 15 residues long. Trimming took 5 bases from V and 5 from J; bases not matched to a gene: 11. CDR3 amino acids: CSALPDRGHVDEQYF. CDR3 bases: TGCAGTGCTCTACCGGACAGGGGGCATGTCGACGAGCAGTACTTC.

A word on this clonotype: This sequence may be a read error, since a much larger clone differs from it by one base. The chain combines TRBV18 with TRBJ1-1, with D possibly TRBD1 on 6 matching bases. Germline V gives CDR1 KGHSH, CDR2 LQKENI. The CDR3 has 12 residues. The CDR3 region is CAGSGAYGEAFF. CDR3 DNA sequence: TGTGCCGGCTCAGGGGCATACGGTGAAGCTTTCTTT.

The chain employs TRBV2 and TRBJ2-1; D is unresolved. CDR1 SNHLY and CDR2 FYNNEI come from the germline V gene. The CDR3 runs 15 residues. V lost 3 bases to trimming and J lost 5 bases, with 14 bases between them. The CDR3 DNA sequence: TGTGCCAGCAGTGATCATAAGGACCAACACAATGAGCAGTTCTTC. This codes for CASSDHKDQHNEQFF.

Details on this clonotype: This clone may be a read error of a much larger clone one base away. The chain uses TRBV28 and TRBJ2-7, with TRBD2 identical over 9 bases. The CDR3 has 15 amino acids. Germline CDR1 reads MDHEN; CDR2 reads SYDVKM. DNA for the CDR3: TGTGCCAGCAGTTTCAGTGCGGGAGGGCCGGTCGAGCATTACTTC. Translating it yields CASSFSAGGPVEHYF.

Notes on this clonotype: A much larger clonotype is one base distant, so this may be a read error. The chain links TRBV28 to TRBJ1-1; the D gene is possibly TRBD1 (5 bases). This CDR3 region has 16 residues. Trimming took off 6 bases at V and 0 bases at J, with 17 bases between the two ends. Germline V gene lookup returns CDR1 MDHEN and CDR2 SYDVKM. The CDR3 region has the DNA TGTGCCAGCAGGAGGGAGGACGGGGACCTGAACACTGAAGCTTTCTTT. Protein sequence: CASRREDGDLNTEAFF.

The chain recombines TRBV14 with TRBJ2-2; D is undetermined. The germline gives CDR1 SGHDN, CDR2 FVKESK. V was trimmed by 3 bases and J by 4 bases, leaving 9 bases between them. CDR3 length equals 14 residues. The CDR3 DNA is TGTGCCAGCAGCCATTTCACAATCACCGGGGAGCTGTTTTTT. Amino acid sequence: CASSHFTITGELFF.

Here the CDR3 DNA reads TGTGCCAGCACCTTACAAGCGTTTCCTGAAGCTTTCTTT. This translates into CASTLQAFPEAFF. V gene TRBV5-5 combines with J gene TRBJ1-1; D unresolved. V lost 6 bases and J 6 bases, leaving 15 bases between the germline ends. Germline V gives CDR1 SGHKS, CDR2 YYEKEE (reference sequence). The CDR3 is 13 residues long.

This clonotype was seen a handful of times. The junction does not match germline at one end; this may be a read error. The chain has TRBV2 and TRBJ2-5; 9 bases match TRBD2. In germline, CDR1 is SNHLY, CDR2 FYNNEI. The CDR3 sequence is 13 residues long. CDR3 coding DNA: TGTGCCAGCAACGAACTGGTGACTAGCGGAGGTCACTTC. Translation gives CASNELVTSGGHF. Together with reference TRBV2 and TRBJ2-5, the CDR3 gives the full variable domain: EPEVTQTPSHQVTQMGQEVILRCVPISNHLYFYWYRQILGQKVEFLVSFYNNEISEKSEIFDDQFSVERPDGSNFTLKIRSTKLEDSAMYFCASNELVTSGGHFGPGTRLLVL.

The chain combines TRBV10-3 with TRBJ2-5; no clear D. This CDR3 has 11 residues. Trimming removed 0 bases at V and 5 bases at J, with 1 base between. CDR1 and CDR2 (germline): ENHRY, SYGVKD. The CDR3 region is CAISESETQYF. For the CDR3, the DNA is TGTGCCATCAGTGAGTCTGAGACCCAGTACTTC.

This clonotype occurred many times. The rearrangement links TRBV3-1 to TRBJ1-1, with a weak D call TRBD1 (5 bases). V was shortened by 2 bases and J by 4 bases, with 8 bases between the two germline ends. The CDR3 runs 13 residues. Germline CDR1 and CDR2: LGHDT and YNNKEL (reference sequence). CDR3: CASSQSGSTEAFF. DNA of the CDR3: TGTGCCAGCAGCCAATCAGGGAGCACTGAAGCTTTCTTT.

This clonotype was seen a handful of times. The V gene is TRBV25-1, the J gene TRBJ2-7; TRBD2 matches 7 bases. Losses at the gene ends were 2 bases for V and 6 bases for J; bases not matched to a gene: 10. The CDR3 extends over 15 amino acids. From germline, CDR1 is MGHDK and CDR2 SYGVNS. The CDR3 region has the DNA TGTGCCAGCAGTGAAGGCGGGAGAATTTTCGGCGAGCAGTACTTC. This gives the protein CASSEGGRIFGEQYF.

The V call is TRBV10-3, the J call TRBJ1-1, with TRBD1 identical over 8 bases. This CDR3 has 15 amino acids. The germline CDR1 and CDR2 sequences are ENHRY and SYGVKD. V gave up 5 bases and J gave up 0 bases; unmatched junction bases: 5. The CDR3 is CAISMSGQVNTEAFF. DNA for the CDR3: TGTGCCATCAGTATGTCGGGACAGGTGAACACTGAAGCTTTCTTT.

Worth noting for this clonotype: Germline and junction disagree at one end, which may indicate a read error. This chain joins TRBV19 and TRBJ2-7, with TRBD2 matching 11 bases. The CDR3 contains 15 residues. Per germline, CDR1 LNHDA and CDR2 SQIVND (reference sequence). The CDR3 DNA is TGTGTCAGTAGTGTTAGCGGGAGGGCCTCCTACGAGCAGTACTTC. Translation: CVSSVSGRASYEQYF.

The genes are TRBV5-4 and TRBJ2-2; 11 bases agree with TRBD1. The V gene's germline CDR1 is SGHNT and CDR2 YYREEE (reference sequence). With V trimmed by 1 base and J by 7 bases, 3 bases remained unmatched. CDR3 length: 15 amino acids. CDR3 nucleotides: TGTGCCAGCAGCTTGACGGGACAGGGGGACGGGGAGCTGTTTTTT. This encodes CASSLTGQGDGELFF.

CDR3 amino acids: CASTRVLPYEQYF. The CDR3 nucleotides are TGTGCCAGCACCCGAGTTTTACCCTACGAGCAGTACTTC. The chain combines TRBV28 with TRBJ2-7, with no clear D. The CDR3 is made up of 13 amino acids. V lost 7 bases to trimming and J lost 2 bases, with 12 bases between them. Germline V gene lookup returns CDR1 MDHEN and CDR2 SYDVKM.